One and the same sample provided the 15 T cell receptor beta chains below, sequenced in a study of identical twins. Using its own MiXCR run on the 5' RACE reads, TCRdb lists one record per CDR3 protein. The table shows 400,000 to 500,000 distinct CDR3 sequences, with about 18% occurring only once. Material for sequencing was naive T cells sorted from blood. These receptors were taken from a man aged 45-65 years in good health.

This chain links TRBV6-1 with TRBJ1-4; a weak D match, TRBD1 (5 bases). There are 15 residues in the CDR3. Germline V gene data show CDR1 as MNHNS and CDR2 as SASEGT. V lost 6 bases to trimming and J lost 0 bases, with 11 bases between them. As DNA, the CDR3 is TGTGCCAGCAGCCAGACAGCTACAACTAATGAAAAACTGTTTTTT. Encoded protein: CASSQTATTNEKLFF.

This clonotype was counted once. V and J are TRBV9 and TRBJ2-5, with D unresolved. Trimming removed 1 base from V and 7 bases from J, with 14 bases in between. The length of the CDR3 is 14 residues. Germline assignment: CDR1 SGDLS and CDR2 YYNGEE. In nucleotides, the CDR3 is TGTGCCAGCAGCGTATTACCCTTGTGGGCGACCCAGTACTTC. Its translation is CASSVLPLWATQYF.

This clonotype has only a few counts. The chain is built from TRBV9 and TRBJ2-3; unclear D gene. Germline V CDR1 and CDR2: SGDLS, YYNGEE. The V and J ends lost 0 bases and 2 bases respectively, with 10 bases between them. This CDR3 has 15 residues. DNA of the CDR3: TGTGCCAGCAGCGTAGGCCTTCGGATCACAGATACGCAGTATTTT. This translates into CASSVGLRITDTQYF.

The chain links TRBV2 to TRBJ2-3; TRBD2 matches 11 bases. Germline V gene sequence: CDR1 SNHLY, CDR2 FYNNEI. J gave up 2 bases and V 7 bases, and 5 bases lay outside the gene matches. The CDR3 has 15 amino acids. CDR3 bases: TGTGCCAGCACTGGACTAGCGGGTATCACAGATACGCAGTATTTT. This codes for CASTGLAGITDTQYF.

This clonotype was seen repeatedly, ten times or more. The V gene is TRBV6-2 or TRBV6-3, the J gene TRBJ2-1; the D gene is possibly TRBD1 (5 bases). There are 17 residues in the CDR3. Trimming removed 3 bases at V and 2 bases at J, with 17 bases between. The germline CDR1 and CDR2 sequences are MNHEY and SVGEGT. This chain's CDR3 is CASSYNKGASPYNEQFF. CDR3 nucleotides: TGTGCCAGCAGTTATAATAAAGGGGCGTCACCCTACAATGAGCAGTTCTTC.

The sample holds a few counts of this clonotype. The chain has TRBV12-3 or TRBV12-4 and TRBJ2-2; 9 bases fit TRBD2. V trimming: 5 bases; J trimming: 7 bases; junction bases outside the gene matches: 14. This CDR3 spans 17 amino acids. The CDR3 bases are TGTGCCAGCAGTCACGACTTTAGCGGGAGCTACTTCGGGGAGCTGTTTTTT. Translation gives CASSHDFSGSYFGELFF.

This clonotype was seen many times. The V call is TRBV4-2, the J call TRBJ2-5; 10 bases are shared with TRBD2. CDR3 size: 18 residues. V shed 1 base, J shed 5 bases, and the junction held 13 bases outside the gene matches. In germline, CDR1 is LGHNA, CDR2 YNFKEQ. CDR3 protein: CASSQGPGASGSRETQYF. For the CDR3, the DNA is TGTGCCAGCAGCCAAGGCCCGGGAGCTAGCGGGAGTAGGGAGACCCAGTACTTC.

The CDR3, as DNA: TGTGCCAGCAGGGTCGGGAGCAGTTTAACAGATACGCAGTATTTT. Its translation: CASRVGSSLTDTQYF. The chain joins TRBV7-9 to TRBJ2-3; a possible D gene is TRBD2 (6 bases). The CDR3 loop spans 15 amino acids. V dropped 6 bases and J dropped 3 bases, with 16 bases sitting between them. CDR1 and CDR2 (germline): SEHNR, FQNEAQ (reference sequence). The complete variable domain, with remaining parts taken from reference TRBV7-9 and TRBJ2-3, reads DTGVSQNPRHKITKRGQNVTFRCDPISEHNRLYWYRQTLGQGPEFLTYFQNEAQLEKSRLLSDRFSAERPKGSFSTLEIQRTEQGDSAMYLCASRVGSSLTDTQYFGPGTRLTVL.

The J gene is TRBJ1-2, the V gene TRBV5-1, with D possibly being TRBD1 (5 bases). Germline lookup yields CDR1 SGHRS and CDR2 YFSETQ. Trimming cost V 3 bases and J 7 bases, with 16 bases left between them. CDR3 length: 14 amino acids. The CDR3 DNA follows: TGCGCCAGCAGCTCCTCTTCTCAGGGTGGTGGCTACACCTTC. It encodes CASSSSSQGGGYTF.

This clonotype was detected only a few times. This chain joins TRBV10-3 and TRBJ1-6; 7 bases are a match to TRBD1. Trimming cost V 6 bases and J 7 bases; bases outside gene matches: 3. CDR1 and CDR2 from the germline V gene are ENHRY and SYGVKD. This CDR3 is built from 13 residues. The CDR3 bases are TGTGCCATCAGGCCGGGACAGAATTCACCCCTCCACTTT. Its protein product is CAIRPGQNSPLHF.

This clonotype has just a few counts. The J gene is TRBJ1-2, the V gene TRBV7-9; D is ambiguous. The CDR3 sequence is 12 residues long. The V end was cut by 3 bases, the J end by 7 bases, with 9 bases between. CDR1 and CDR2 from the germline V gene are SEHNR and FQNEAQ (reference sequence). The CDR3 protein is CASSFSGSGYTF. CDR3 DNA sequence: TGTGCCAGCAGCTTCTCGGGGTCTGGCTACACCTTC. The complete variable domain, with remaining parts taken from reference TRBV7-9 and TRBJ1-2, reads DTGVSQNPRHKITKRGQNVTFRCDPISEHNRLYWYRQTLGQGPEFLTYFQNEAQLEKSRLLSDRFSAERPKGSFSTLEIQRTEQGDSAMYLCASSFSGSGYTFGSGTRLTVV.

The chain recombines TRBV7-2 with TRBJ2-1; D is uncertain. The V end lost 0 bases, the J end lost 8 bases, and 5 bases lay between the germline ends. The germline V gene encodes CDR1 SGHTA and CDR2 FQGNSA. This CDR3 is built from 12 residues. The DNA of the CDR3 is TGTGCCAGCAGCTTAGCAGCTTATGAGCAGTTCTTC. Translated, it gives CASSLAAYEQFF.

This clonotype came up many times. In nucleotides, the CDR3 is TGCAGTGCTAGAGATGAGCGGGTCAATTCACCCCTCCACTTT. The encoded protein is CSARDERVNSPLHF. V is TRBV20-1 and J is TRBJ1-6; D call uncertain. CDR1 and CDR2 from the germline V gene are DFQATT and SNEGSKA (reference sequence). V lost 0 bases, J lost 7 bases, and 10 bases lay in between. The CDR3 covers 14 residues.

This clonotype appeared a few times. The rearrangement joins TRBV24-1 to TRBJ2-1; TRBD1 matches at 10 bases. Trimming at V came to 5 bases and at J to 2 bases, leaving 2 bases not matched to a gene. CDR1 and CDR2 from the germline V gene are KGHDR and SFDVKD. The CDR3 sequence is 15 residues long. Written as DNA, the CDR3 is TGTGCCACCAGTGTCGGACAGGGGGCCTACAATGAGCAGTTCTTC. This translates into CATSVGQGAYNEQFF.

This clonotype showed up just a few times. This rearrangement joins TRBV20-1 to TRBJ2-1; 7 positions agree with TRBD1. V shed 7 bases and J 4 bases; nucleotides not matched to a gene: 4. The germline CDR1 and CDR2 sequences are DFQATT and SNEGSKA (reference sequence). The CDR3 has 12 amino acids. The CDR3 DNA is TGCAGTGTCCGACAGGGTTACAATGAGCAGTTCTTC. Protein: CSVRQGYNEQFF.